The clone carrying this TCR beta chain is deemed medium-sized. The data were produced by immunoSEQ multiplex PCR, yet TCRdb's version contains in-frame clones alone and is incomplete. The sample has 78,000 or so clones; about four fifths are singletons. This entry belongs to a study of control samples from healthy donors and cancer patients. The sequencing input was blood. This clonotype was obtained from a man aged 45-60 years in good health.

The CDR3 is CASTSPALPYEQYF. In nucleotides, the CDR3 is TGTGCCAGTACCTCACCCGCCCTTCCCTACGAGCAGTACTTC. V gene TRBV19 combines with J gene TRBJ2-7; D gene unclear. CDR1 and CDR2 from the germline V gene are LNHDA and SQIVND (reference sequence). The CDR3 runs 14 residues. V was trimmed by 7 bases and J by 2 bases, leaving 15 bases between them.